This TCR beta chain was sequenced during a study of blood T cell repertoires in COVID-19. Authors' processing steps: Reference gene primer amplification in the assay estimated nucleated cell counts. Generated by immunoSEQ multiplex PCR, the TCRdb table keeps only in-frame clones and is missing some. That table gives V, J and clone size, and the DNA gave D and trimming. The sample records approximately 300,000 clones, 87% being singletons. The source material was peripheral blood. This TCR derives from a man younger than 30 with active or convalescent COVID-19.

The DNA for the CDR3 is TGTGCCGGAGGGGTCAGGTACCAAGAGACCCAGTACTTC. Translated: CAGGVRYQETQYF. This chain links TRBV6-5 with TRBJ2-5; D might be TRBD2 (6 bases). Trimming took off 11 bases at V and 0 bases at J, with 13 bases between the two ends. The length of the CDR3 is 13 residues. Per the germline V gene, CDR1 is MNHEY and CDR2 is SVGAGI.